This T cell receptor (beta chain) stems from a study of T-cell reconstitution after alpha-beta-depleted transplantation in children. The library targeted TCRbeta and was prepared with unique molecular identifiers. Each CDR3 protein is one row after TCRdb ran MiXCR on the PCR reads. Altogether about 580,000 distinct CDR3 sequences are present, about 23% being singletons, with the ten largest covering 13% to 15%. The germline V gene has CDR1 LGHNA and CDR2 YSLEER. The CDR3 length is 14 residues. Deletions cut 1 base from V and 6 bases from J, with 10 bases between. The V and J genes are TRBV4-3 and TRBJ2-1; no clear D. The origin of this receptor is a boy younger than two who had a stem cell transplant for acute myeloid leukemia, so the T cells may come from the graft donor. The sample here was PBMCs, mostly from graft donor cells, taken 360 days after TCRalphabeta/CD19-depleted stem cell transplant. Here the CDR3 reads CASSQVTGSNEQFF. CDR3 nucleotides: TGCGCCAGCAGCCAAGTAACGGGTAGCAATGAGCAGTTCTTC.